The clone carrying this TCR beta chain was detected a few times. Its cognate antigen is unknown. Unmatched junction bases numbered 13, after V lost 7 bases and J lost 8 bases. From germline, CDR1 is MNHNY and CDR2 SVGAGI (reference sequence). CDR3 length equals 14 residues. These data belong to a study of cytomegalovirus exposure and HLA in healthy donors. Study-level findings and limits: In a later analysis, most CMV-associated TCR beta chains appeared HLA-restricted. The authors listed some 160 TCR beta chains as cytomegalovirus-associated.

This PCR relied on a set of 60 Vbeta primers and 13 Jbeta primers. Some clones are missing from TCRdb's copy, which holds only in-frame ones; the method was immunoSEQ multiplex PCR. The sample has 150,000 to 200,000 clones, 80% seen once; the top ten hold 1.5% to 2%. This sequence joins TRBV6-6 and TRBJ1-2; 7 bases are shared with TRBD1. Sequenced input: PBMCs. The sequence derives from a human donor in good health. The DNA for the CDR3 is TGTGCCAGCACTGTACAGGGGCCCCAGAGGGGCTACACCTTC. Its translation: CASTVQGPQRGYTF.